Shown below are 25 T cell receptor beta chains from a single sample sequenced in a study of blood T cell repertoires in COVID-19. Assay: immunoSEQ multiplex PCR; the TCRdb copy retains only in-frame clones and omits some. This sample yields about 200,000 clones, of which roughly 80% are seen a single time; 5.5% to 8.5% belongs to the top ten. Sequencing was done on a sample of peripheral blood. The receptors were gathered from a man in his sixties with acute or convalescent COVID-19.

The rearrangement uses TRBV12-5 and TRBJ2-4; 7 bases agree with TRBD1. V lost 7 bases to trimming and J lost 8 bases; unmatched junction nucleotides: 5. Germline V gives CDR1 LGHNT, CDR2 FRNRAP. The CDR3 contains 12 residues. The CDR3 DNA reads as TGTGCTAGTGAGGGGGCGAATCACATTCAGTACTTC. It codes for CASEGANHIQYF.

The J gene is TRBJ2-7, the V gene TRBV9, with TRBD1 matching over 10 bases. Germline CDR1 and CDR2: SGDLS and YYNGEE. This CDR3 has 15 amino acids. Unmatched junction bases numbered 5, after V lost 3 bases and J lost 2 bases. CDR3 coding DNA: TGTGCCAGCAGCGAGGGGACAGGGGCCACCTACGAGCAGTACTTC. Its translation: CASSEGTGATYEQYF.

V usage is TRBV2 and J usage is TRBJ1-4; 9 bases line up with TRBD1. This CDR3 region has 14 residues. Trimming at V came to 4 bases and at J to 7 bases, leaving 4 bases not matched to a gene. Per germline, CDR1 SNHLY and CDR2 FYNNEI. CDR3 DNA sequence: TGTGCCAGCAGTGGGGACAGGGCTGGTGAAAAACTGTTTTTT. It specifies CASSGDRAGEKLFF.

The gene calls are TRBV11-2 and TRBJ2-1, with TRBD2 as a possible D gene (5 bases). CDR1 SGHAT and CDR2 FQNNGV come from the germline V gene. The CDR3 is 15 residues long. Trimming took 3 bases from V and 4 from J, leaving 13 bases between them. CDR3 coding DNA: TGTGCCAGCAGCTTTGGGCGATCGGGGTACAATGAGCAGTTCTTC. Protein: CASSFGRSGYNEQFF.

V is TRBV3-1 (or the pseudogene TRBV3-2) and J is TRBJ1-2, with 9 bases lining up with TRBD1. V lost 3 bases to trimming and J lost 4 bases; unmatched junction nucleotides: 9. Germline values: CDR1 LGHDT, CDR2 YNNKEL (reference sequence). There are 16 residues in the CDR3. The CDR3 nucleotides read TGTGCCAGCAGCCACAACGGACAGGGGAAGGGCTATGGCTACACCTTC. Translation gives CASSHNGQGKGYGYTF.

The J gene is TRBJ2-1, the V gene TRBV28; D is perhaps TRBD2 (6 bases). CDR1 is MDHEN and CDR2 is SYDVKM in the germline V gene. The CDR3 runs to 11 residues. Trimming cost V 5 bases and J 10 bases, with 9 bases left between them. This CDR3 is CASSSGSEQFF. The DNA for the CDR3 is TGTGCCAGCAGTAGCGGGTCCGAGCAGTTCTTC.

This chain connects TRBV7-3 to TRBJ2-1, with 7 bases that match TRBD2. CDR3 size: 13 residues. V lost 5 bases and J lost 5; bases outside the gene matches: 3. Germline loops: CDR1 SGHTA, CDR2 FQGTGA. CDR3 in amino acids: CASSLAANNEQFF. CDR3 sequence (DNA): TGTGCCAGCAGCCTAGCGGCTAACAATGAGCAGTTCTTC.

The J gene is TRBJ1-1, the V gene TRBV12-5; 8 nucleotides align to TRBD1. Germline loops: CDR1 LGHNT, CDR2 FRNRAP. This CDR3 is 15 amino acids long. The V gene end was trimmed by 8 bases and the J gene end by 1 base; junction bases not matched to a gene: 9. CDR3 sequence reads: CASLDRGGGNTEAFF. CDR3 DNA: TGTGCTAGTCTAGACAGGGGAGGGGGGAACACTGAAGCTTTCTTT.

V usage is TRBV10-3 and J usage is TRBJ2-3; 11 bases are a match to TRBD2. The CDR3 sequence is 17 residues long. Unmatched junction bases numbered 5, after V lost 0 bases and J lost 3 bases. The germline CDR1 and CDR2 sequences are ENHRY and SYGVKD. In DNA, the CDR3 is TGTGCCATCAGTGAGTCGATGGCTAGCGGGGGGACAGATACGCAGTATTTT. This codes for CAISESMASGGTDTQYF.

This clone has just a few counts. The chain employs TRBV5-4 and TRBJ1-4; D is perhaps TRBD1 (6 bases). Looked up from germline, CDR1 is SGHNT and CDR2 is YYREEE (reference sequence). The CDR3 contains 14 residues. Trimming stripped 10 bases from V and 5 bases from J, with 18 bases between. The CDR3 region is CAGQIRGRNEKLFF. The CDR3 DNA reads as TGTGCCGGCCAAATCAGGGGACGAAATGAAAAACTGTTTTTT.

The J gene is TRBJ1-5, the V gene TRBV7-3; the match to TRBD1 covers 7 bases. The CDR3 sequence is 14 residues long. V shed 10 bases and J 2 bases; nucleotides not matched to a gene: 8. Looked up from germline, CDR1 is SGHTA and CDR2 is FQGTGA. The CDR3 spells CAIPRGRGNQPQHF. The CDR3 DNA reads TGTGCCATACCGAGGGGGCGCGGCAATCAGCCCCAGCATTTT.

CDR3 nucleotide sequence: TGTGCCATCAGTGAGTCGGGACAGGGCGATCAGCCCCAGCATTTT. Encoded protein: CAISESGQGDQPQHF. The chain has TRBV10-3 and TRBJ1-5, with 9 bases that match TRBD1. The CDR3 contains 15 residues. Germline CDR1 reads ENHRY; CDR2 reads SYGVKD. V gave up 0 bases and J gave up 5 bases; unmatched junction bases: 2.

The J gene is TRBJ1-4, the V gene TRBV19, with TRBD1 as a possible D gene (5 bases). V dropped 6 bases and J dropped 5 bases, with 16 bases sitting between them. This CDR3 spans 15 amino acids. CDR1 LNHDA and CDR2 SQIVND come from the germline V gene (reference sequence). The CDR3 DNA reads TGTGCCAGTAGAGACCCTCAGGGTGGGAATGAAAAACTGTTTTTT. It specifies CASRDPQGGNEKLFF.

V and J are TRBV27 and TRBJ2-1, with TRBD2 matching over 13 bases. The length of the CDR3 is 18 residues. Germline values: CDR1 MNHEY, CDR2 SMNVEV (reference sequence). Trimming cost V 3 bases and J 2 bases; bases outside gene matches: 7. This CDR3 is CASSFSGTSGTTYNEQFF. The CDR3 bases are TGTGCCAGCAGTTTCTCCGGGACTAGCGGGACAACCTACAATGAGCAGTTCTTC.

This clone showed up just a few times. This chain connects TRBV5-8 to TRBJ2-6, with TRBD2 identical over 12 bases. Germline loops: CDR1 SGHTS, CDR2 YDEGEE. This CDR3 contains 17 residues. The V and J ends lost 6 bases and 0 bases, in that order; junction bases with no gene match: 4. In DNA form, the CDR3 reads TGTGCCAGCAAGGTGACTAGCGGGGGCTCTGGGGCCAACGTCCTGACTTTC. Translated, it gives CASKVTSGGSGANVLTF.

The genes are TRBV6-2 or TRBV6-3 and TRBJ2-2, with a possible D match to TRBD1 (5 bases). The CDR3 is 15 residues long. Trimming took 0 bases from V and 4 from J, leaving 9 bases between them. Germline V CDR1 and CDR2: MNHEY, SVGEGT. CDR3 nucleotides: TGTGCCAGCAGTTACTCGCAGGGTGGCACCGGGGAGCTGTTTTTT. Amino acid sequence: CASSYSQGGTGELFF.

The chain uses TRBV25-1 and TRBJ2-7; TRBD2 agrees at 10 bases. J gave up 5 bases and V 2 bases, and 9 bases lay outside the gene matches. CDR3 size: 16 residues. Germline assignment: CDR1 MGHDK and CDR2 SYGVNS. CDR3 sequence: CASSESLLAGSHEQYF. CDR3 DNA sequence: TGTGCCAGCAGTGAAAGTCTACTAGCGGGAAGTCACGAGCAGTACTTC.

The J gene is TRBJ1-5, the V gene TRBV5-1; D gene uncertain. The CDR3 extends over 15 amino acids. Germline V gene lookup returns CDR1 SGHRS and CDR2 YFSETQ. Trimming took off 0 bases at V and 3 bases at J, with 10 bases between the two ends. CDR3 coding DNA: TGCGCCAGCAGCTTGGATCCAGGTACCAATCAGCCCCAGCATTTT. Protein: CASSLDPGTNQPQHF.

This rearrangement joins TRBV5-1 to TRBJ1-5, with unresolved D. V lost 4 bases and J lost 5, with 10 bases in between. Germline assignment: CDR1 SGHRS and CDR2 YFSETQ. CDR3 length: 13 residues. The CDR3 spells CASSPSADQPQHF. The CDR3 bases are TGCGCCAGCAGCCCTTCGGCGGATCAGCCCCAGCATTTT.

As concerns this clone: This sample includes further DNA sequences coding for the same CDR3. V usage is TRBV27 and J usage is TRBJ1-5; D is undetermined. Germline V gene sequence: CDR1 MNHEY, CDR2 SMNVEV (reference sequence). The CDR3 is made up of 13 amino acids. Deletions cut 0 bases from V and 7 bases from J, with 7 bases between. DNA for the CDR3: TGTGCCAGCAGTTTATCGGGCGTGCAGCCCCAGCATTTT. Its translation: CASSLSGVQPQHF.

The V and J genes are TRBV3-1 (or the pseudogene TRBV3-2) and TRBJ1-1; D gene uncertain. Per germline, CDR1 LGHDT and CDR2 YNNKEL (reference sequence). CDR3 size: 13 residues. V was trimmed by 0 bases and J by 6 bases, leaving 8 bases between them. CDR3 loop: CASSQDTTPEAFF. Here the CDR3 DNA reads TGTGCCAGCAGCCAAGATACAACGCCTGAAGCTTTCTTT.

Here the CDR3 DNA reads TGCAGTGCTAGTTCCGGACTAGCGGAACCCAATGAGCAGTTCTTC. Translated: CSASSGLAEPNEQFF. The genes are TRBV20-1 and TRBJ2-1; the match to TRBD2 covers 10 bases. CDR1 and CDR2 (germline): DFQATT, SNEGSKA (reference sequence). The V and J ends lost 3 bases and 6 bases, in that order; junction bases with no gene match: 8. This CDR3 has 15 residues.

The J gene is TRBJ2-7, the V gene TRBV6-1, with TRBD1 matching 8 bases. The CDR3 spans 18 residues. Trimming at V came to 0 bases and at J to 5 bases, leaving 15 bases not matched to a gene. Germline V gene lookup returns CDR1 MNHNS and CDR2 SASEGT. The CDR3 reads CASSEALPGTGVSHEQYF. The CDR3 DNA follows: TGTGCCAGCAGTGAAGCGCTTCCTGGGACAGGAGTTTCTCACGAGCAGTACTTC.

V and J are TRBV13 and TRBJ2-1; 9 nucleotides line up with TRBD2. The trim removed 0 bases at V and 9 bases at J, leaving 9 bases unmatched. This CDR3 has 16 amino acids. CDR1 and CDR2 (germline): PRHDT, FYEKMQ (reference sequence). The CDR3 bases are TGTGCCAGCAGCTTAGGCGGGCGGGGGGGCGAAGGTGAGCAGTTCTTC. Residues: CASSLGGRGGEGEQFF. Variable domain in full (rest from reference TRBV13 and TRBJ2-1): AAGVIQSPRHLIKEKRETATLKCYPIPRHDTVYWYQQGPGQDPQFLISFYEKMQSDKGSIPDRFSAQQFSDYHSELNMSSLELGDSALYFCASSLGGRGGEGEQFFGPGTRLTVL.

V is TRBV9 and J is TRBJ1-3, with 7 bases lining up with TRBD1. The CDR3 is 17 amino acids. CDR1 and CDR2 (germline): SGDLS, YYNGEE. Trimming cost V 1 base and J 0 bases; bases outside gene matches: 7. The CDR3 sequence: CASSVPLQGNSGNTIYF. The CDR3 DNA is TGTGCCAGCAGCGTACCTTTACAGGGGAACTCTGGAAACACCATATATTTT. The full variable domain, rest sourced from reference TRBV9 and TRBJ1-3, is DSGVTQTPKHLITATGQRVTLRCSPRSGDLSVYWYQQSLDQGLQFLIQYYNGEERAKGNILERFSAQQFPDLHSELNLSSLELGDSALYFCASSVPLQGNSGNTIYFGEGSWLTVV.